These T cell receptor beta chains were read from a single sample in a study of spatial heterogeneity in lung cancer. TCRdb ran MiXCR on the 5' RACE reads and lists one entry per CDR3 protein. The sample consists of about 27,000 distinct CDR3 sequences, around 7% of them appearing once. The sequencing here drew on lung tumor tissue, taken at surgery. The receptor set was obtained from a male donor with early-stage non-small cell lung cancer. The CDR3 runs from the conserved cysteine through the conserved F or W. The D gene is left open where the match is weak. Rows may omit the clone size; those that give it use once, few, many or a size class.

clone_size	d_call	v_call	j_call	cdr3_aa	cdr3_nt
many	-	TRBV20-1	TRBJ1-2	CSAGGYTF	TGCAGTGCGGGAGGCTACACCTTC
many	-	TRBV6-4	TRBJ1-2	CASSDSNSPGNYGYTF	TGTGCCAGCAGTGACTCGAACTCTCCAGGGAACTATGGCTACACCTTC
many	-	TRBV6-1	TRBJ2-1	CASSRQFNNEQFF	TGTGCCAGCAGCAGACAGTTTAACAATGAGCAGTTCTTC
-	-	TRBV20-1	TRBJ1-3	CSAREGGNTIYF	TGCAGTGCTAGAGAGGGCGGAAACACCATATATTTT
many	-	TRBV4-2	TRBJ1-6	CASSLNPGIDNSPLHF	TGTGCCAGCAGCCTTAATCCGGGGATTGATAATTCACCCCTCCACTTT
few	-	TRBV4-3	TRBJ1-5	CASSREIGQPQHF	TGCGCCAGCAGCCGGGAAATCGGACAGCCCCAGCATTTT
many	TRBD1	TRBV7-8	TRBJ1-5	CASSLRQGEYSNQPQHF	TGTGCCAGCAGCCTACGACAGGGTGAATATAGCAATCAGCCCCAGCATTTT
few	-	TRBV28	TRBJ1-2	CASTGEMTVYGYTF	TGTGCCAGCACTGGTGAGATGACTGTCTATGGCTACACCTTC
few	-	TRBV5-4	TRBJ2-2	CASSAGGGLNTGELFF	TGTGCCAGCAGCGCCGGGGGAGGACTTAACACCGGGGAGCTGTTTTTT
many	-	TRBV20-1	TRBJ1-1	CSARASFLLDGTEAFF	TGCAGTGCTAGGGCGTCATTCCTACTGGATGGCACTGAAGCTTTCTTT
medium-sized	-	TRBV20-1	TRBJ1-2	CSARDSRADGYTF	TGCAGTGCTAGAGACTCCCGGGCAGACGGCTACACCTTC
many	-	TRBV3-1	TRBJ2-4	CASSSPGLKNIQYF	TGTGCCAGCAGCTCCCCGGGACTGAAAAACATTCAGTACTTC
few	TRBD1	TRBV5-1	TRBJ2-7	CASSTSGTGGDEQYF	TGCGCCAGCAGCACTTCCGGGACAGGGGGTGACGAGCAGTACTTC
many	TRBD1	TRBV5-1	TRBJ2-3	CASSEYRGPSTDTQYF	TGCGCCAGCAGCGAATACAGGGGACCATCCACAGATACGCAGTATTTT
-	TRBD2	TRBV9	TRBJ2-7	CASSAHRTSGVYEQYF	TGTGCCAGCAGCGCCCATAGGACTAGCGGGGTATACGAGCAGTACTTC
few	TRBD1	TRBV5-4	TRBJ2-1	CASSLEGQGREQFF	TGTGCCAGCAGCTTGGAGGGACAGGGGCGGGAGCAGTTCTTC
many	TRBD1	TRBV20-1	TRBJ1-2	CSATTQGAGGYTF	TGCAGTGCCACAACTCAGGGGGCTGGGGGCTACACCTTC
many	TRBD1	TRBV7-8	TRBJ2-6	CASSSTGARSGANVLTF	TGTGCCAGCAGCTCGACAGGGGCCCGCTCTGGGGCCAACGTCCTGACTTTC
-	-	TRBV5-1	TRBJ2-3	CASTPGTITDTQYF	TGCGCCAGCACGCCTGGGACAATTACAGATACGCAGTATTTT
few	-	TRBV20-1	TRBJ1-5	CSARRQGNQPQHF	TGCAGTGCTCGCCGACAGGGCAATCAGCCCCAGCATTTT
many	TRBD2	TRBV4-3	TRBJ2-5	CASSQGGWEETQYF	TGCGCCAGCAGCCAGGGGGGGTGGGAAGAGACCCAGTACTTC
few	TRBD1	TRBV28	TRBJ2-7	CASSSPGTGVNEQYF	TGTGCCAGCAGTTCTCCGGGGACAGGGGTTAACGAGCAGTACTTC
many	-	TRBV20-1	TRBJ2-1	CSSLGGNEQFF	TGCAGCTCGCTGGGAGGAAATGAGCAGTTCTTC
many	-	TRBV5-1	TRBJ2-5	CASSLAQETQYF	TGCGCCAGCAGCTTGGCCCAAGAGACCCAGTACTTC
-	TRBD1	TRBV7-2	TRBJ2-7	CASRRNGQGPYEQYF	TGTGCCAGCAGACGTAACGGACAGGGGCCCTACGAGCAGTACTTC
many	TRBD1	TRBV6-2/TRBV6-3	TRBJ2-1	CASSYSGTGGGEQFF	TGTGCCAGCAGTTACTCTGGGACAGGGGGTGGCGAGCAGTTCTTC
many	TRBD1	TRBV18	TRBJ1-4	CASSTNPTGVEKLFF	TGTGCCAGCTCAACCAACCCGACAGGGGTTGAAAAACTGTTTTTT
many	-	TRBV9	TRBJ1-2	CASSVQGDGRGYTF	TGTGCCAGCAGCGTCCAGGGAGATGGTAGGGGCTACACCTTC
few	TRBD1	TRBV6-1	TRBJ1-1	CASSAGGLDTEAFF	TGTGCCAGCAGTGCAGGGGGCCTAGACACTGAAGCTTTCTTT
few	-	TRBV20-1	TRBJ2-3	CSARRHRGQDTQYF	TGCAGTGCTAGGAGGCATCGGGGTCAAGATACGCAGTATTTT
many	-	TRBV4-3	TRBJ2-5	CASSPSGGVGETQYF	TGCGCCAGCAGCCCTTCAGGAGGGGTCGGAGAGACCCAGTACTTC
many	TRBD2	TRBV20-1	TRBJ2-7	CSAPNPGLDEQYF	TGCAGTGCTCCCAACCCCGGACTAGACGAGCAGTACTTC
many	-	TRBV27	TRBJ1-2	CASSPTGDRPYNYGYTF	TGTGCCAGCAGCCCGACAGGTGATCGCCCCTACAACTATGGCTACACCTTC
many	-	TRBV4-1	TRBJ2-2	CASSPLGFVDTGELFF	TGCGCCAGCAGCCCTTTAGGGTTTGTGGACACCGGGGAGCTGTTTTTT
few	TRBD1	TRBV5-1	TRBJ1-4	CASTLDRGGEKLFF	TGCGCCAGCACTCTGGACAGGGGGGGCGAAAAACTGTTTTTT
many	TRBD2	TRBV4-2	TRBJ2-2	CASSLGLAVTGELFF	TGTGCCAGCAGCCTGGGACTAGCGGTTACCGGGGAGCTGTTTTTT
few	TRBD1	TRBV5-1	TRBJ1-1	CASSPGDRGDTEAFF	TGCGCCAGCAGCCCAGGGGACAGGGGAGACACTGAAGCTTTCTTT
-	-	TRBV7-2	TRBJ1-6	CASSVSRHNSPLHF	TGTGCCAGCAGCGTAAGCCGCCATAATTCACCCCTCCACTTT
many	TRBD2	TRBV6-5	TRBJ2-2	CASSSGLAGITGELFF	TGTGCCAGCAGTTCGGGACTAGCGGGGATCACCGGGGAGCTGTTTTTT
many	-	TRBV29-1	TRBJ2-1	CSVDRVLSYNEQFF	TGCAGCGTTGATCGAGTGCTGTCCTACAATGAGCAGTTCTTC
many	-	TRBV20-1	TRBJ1-5	CSARGNTGYSNQPQHF	TGCAGTGCTAGAGGCAATACCGGCTATAGCAATCAGCCCCAGCATTTT
many	-	TRBV6-5	TRBJ2-3	CASSYVDTQYF	TGTGCCAGCAGTTACGTCGATACGCAGTATTTT
many	TRBD1	TRBV9	TRBJ2-5	CASSARTGKNWQETQYF	TGTGCCAGCAGCGCCCGGACAGGGAAGAATTGGCAAGAGACCCAGTACTTC
many	-	TRBV29-1	TRBJ2-1	CSVGGWAEALLREQFF	TGCAGCGTTGGAGGGTGGGCGGAGGCCCTCCTAAGGGAGCAGTTCTTC